This T cell receptor beta chain was sequenced for a study of post-analysis software for immune sequencing data. Findings of the study overall: Relative to controls, patients had about five TRBV segments at higher frequency, with TRBV5-6, TRBV5-1 and TRBV20-1 among these.

This clonotype is a singleton in its sample. The antigen is unknown. Germline V lookup: CDR1 DFQATT, CDR2 SNEGSKA (reference sequence). This CDR3 contains 15 residues. V was clipped by 4 bases and J by 7 bases; unmatched bases: 15. The library was made from cDNA and included unique molecular identifiers. TCRdb recomputed calls from the PCR reads with MiXCR, one row per CDR3 protein. This table holds about 570,000 distinct CDR3 sequences, around a third found once. The chain is built from TRBV20-1 and TRBJ1-1, with 7 bases lining up with TRBD1. The sequence came from a girl between 2 and 17 years old with multiple sclerosis. Sequenced: blood. The CDR3 loop is CSAIATTQGVGEAFF. The CDR3 DNA reads as TGCAGTGCTATAGCCACGACTCAGGGGGTTGGTGAAGCTTTCTTT.